This TCR beta chain was sequenced for a study of cytomegalovirus exposure and HLA in healthy donors. As to this clone: At one end, the junction sequence differs from germline, possibly due to a read error.

The CDR3 has 13 amino acids. Germline V gene sequence: CDR1 SGHRS, CDR2 YFSETQ. The PCR made use of 60 Vbeta and 13 Jbeta primers. Clones were sequenced by immunoSEQ multiplex PCR, and TCRdb holds only the in-frame ones, with some missing. Of 170,000 or so clones in the sample, around 80% were seen once. The gene calls are TRBV5-1 and TRBJ1-1; D may be TRBD1 (5 bases). The sequenced material came from PBMCs. This receptor was identified in a man aged 50 or older in good health and CMV-seropositive. CDR3 in amino acids: CASSLQGSTEAFF. The CDR3, as DNA: TGTGCCAGCAGCTTGCAGGGAAGCACTGAAGCTTTCTTT.